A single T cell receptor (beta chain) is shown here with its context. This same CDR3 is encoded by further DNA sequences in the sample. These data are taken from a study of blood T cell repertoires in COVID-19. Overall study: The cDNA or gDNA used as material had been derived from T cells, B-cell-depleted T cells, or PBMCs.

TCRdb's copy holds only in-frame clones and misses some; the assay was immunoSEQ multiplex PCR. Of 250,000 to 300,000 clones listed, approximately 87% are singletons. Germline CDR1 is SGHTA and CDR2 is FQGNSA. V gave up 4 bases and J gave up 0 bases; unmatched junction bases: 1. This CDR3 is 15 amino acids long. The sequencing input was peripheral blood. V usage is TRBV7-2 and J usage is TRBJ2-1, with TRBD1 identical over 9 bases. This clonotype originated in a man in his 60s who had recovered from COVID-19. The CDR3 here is CASSSDRGSYNEQFF. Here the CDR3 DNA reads TGTGCCAGCAGCTCGGACAGGGGCTCCTACAATGAGCAGTTCTTC.